These 13 T cell receptor beta chains came from one sample sequenced in a study of breast tumors, draining lymph nodes, adjacent tissues. Samples came from axillary lymph nodes draining the breast cancer. TCRdb processed the multiplex PCR reads anew with MiXCR; each CDR3 protein has one entry. Here the sample spans some 100,000 distinct CDR3 sequences, 21% being singletons. The sample consisted of axillary lymph node tissue. Source of these receptors: a female donor with breast cancer. Some clones in this sample may be carry-over from other donors' samples.

This clonotype was observed at least ten times. The rearrangement joins TRBV2 to TRBJ1-3; 8 bases agree with TRBD1. V lost 3 bases and J lost 4; bases outside the gene matches: 2. The CDR3 consists of 14 residues. The germline gives CDR1 SNHLY, CDR2 FYNNEI. Here the CDR3 DNA reads TGTGCCAGCAGTGACAGGGGGCAGGGAAACACCATATATTTT. Protein sequence: CASSDRGQGNTIYF.

This clonotype was counted ten times or more. This chain uses TRBV20-1 with TRBJ1-3, with D unresolved. This CDR3 region has 15 residues. V was pared by 4 bases and J by 0 bases, with 13 bases between. Germline V lookup: CDR1 DFQATT, CDR2 SNEGSKA (reference sequence). CDR3 DNA sequence: TGCAGTGCTACTCCGTTGGGCTTCTCTGGAAACACCATATATTTT. It translates to CSATPLGFSGNTIYF.

At least ten counts were recorded for this clonotype. The genes are TRBV13 and TRBJ2-7; TRBD2 aligns across 12 bases. This CDR3 comprises 16 residues. J lost 0 bases, V lost 4 bases, and 4 bases had no gene match. Germline V lookup: CDR1 PRHDT, CDR2 FYEKMQ (reference sequence). The CDR3 sequence: CASSYRTSGASYEQYF. For the CDR3, the DNA is TGTGCCAGCAGCTACCGGACTAGCGGGGCCTCCTACGAGCAGTACTTC.

The chain links TRBV2 to TRBJ1-1; no reliable D call. Germline V gene data show CDR1 as SNHLY and CDR2 as FYNNEI. V shed 4 bases and J shed 3 bases, with 6 bases lying between them. This CDR3 has 12 amino acids. In DNA, the CDR3 is TGTGCCAGCAGTGTTAAGGACACTGAAGCTTTCTTT. Its protein is CASSVKDTEAFF.

This clonotype was seen many times. V gene TRBV18 combines with J gene TRBJ1-5; TRBD1 is a possible D gene (6 bases). The V gene's germline CDR1 is KGHSH and CDR2 LQKENI. The CDR3 contains 13 residues. Trimming removed 3 bases at V and 3 bases at J, with 6 bases between. For the CDR3, the DNA is TGTGCCAGCTCACCGGGGGCCAATCAGCCCCAGCATTTT. Translation: CASSPGANQPQHF.

Remarks on this clonotype: Being one base from a much bigger clone, this may be a read error. V and J are TRBV11-1 and TRBJ2-1; 13 positions match TRBD2. Germline CDR1 and CDR2: SGHAT and FQDESV (reference sequence). The CDR3 has 15 amino acids. This CDR3 is CASSRGLAGFNEQSF. In DNA form, the CDR3 reads TGTGCCAGCAGCCGGGGACTAGCGGGATTCAATGAGCAGTCCTTC.

This clonotype has a count of ten or more. V is TRBV13 and J is TRBJ2-1, with D maybe TRBD1 (5 bases). V lost 6 bases and J lost 1, with 7 bases in between. The germline V gene has CDR1 PRHDT and CDR2 FYEKMQ (reference sequence). The CDR3 spans 13 residues. DNA of the CDR3: TGTGCCAGCAGTCGACAGTCCTACAATGAGCAGTTCTTC. This translates into CASSRQSYNEQFF. Complete variable domain (other parts from reference TRBV13 and TRBJ2-1): AAGVIQSPRHLIKEKRETATLKCYPIPRHDTVYWYQQGPGQDPQFLISFYEKMQSDKGSIPDRFSAQQFSDYHSELNMSSLELGDSALYFCASSRQSYNEQFFGPGTRLTVL.

This clonotype was seen at least ten times. The chain recombines TRBV2 with TRBJ1-2, with 8 positions matching TRBD1. The CDR3 has 14 residues. J was trimmed by 6 bases and V by 7 bases; bases with no gene match: 10. Germline V CDR1 and CDR2: SNHLY, FYNNEI. The CDR3 here is CASNTYDRGDGYTF. CDR3 in DNA: TGTGCCAGCAATACGTATGACAGGGGAGATGGCTACACCTTC. The full variable domain, rest sourced from reference TRBV2 and TRBJ1-2, is EPEVTQTPSHQVTQMGQEVILRCVPISNHLYFYWYRQILGQKVEFLVSFYNNEISEKSEIFDDQFSVERPDGSNFTLKIRSTKLEDSAMYFCASNTYDRGDGYTFGSGTRLTVV.

The chain uses TRBV9 and TRBJ1-1; D gene uncertain. The CDR3 spans 14 residues. Germline values: CDR1 SGDLS, CDR2 YYNGEE. The germline V and J ends were trimmed by 3 bases and 4 bases, with 13 bases remaining between them. The CDR3 spells CASSAYSAGTEAFF. For the CDR3, the DNA is TGTGCCAGCAGCGCCTATAGTGCAGGCACTGAAGCTTTCTTT.

This clonotype was seen ten or more times. The chain links TRBV7-9 to TRBJ1-3, with a possible D match to TRBD1 (5 bases). Germline CDR1 and CDR2: SEHNR and FQNEAQ (reference sequence). CDR3 length: 14 amino acids. V was shortened by 8 bases and J by 0 bases, with 11 bases between the two germline ends. This CDR3 is CASYDSGSGNTIYF. DNA for the CDR3: TGTGCCAGCTACGACAGCGGCTCTGGAAACACCATATATTTT.

In this sample, this clonotype turned up many times. This chain connects TRBV7-6 to TRBJ2-2, with no clear D. The CDR3 runs 15 residues. Germline V lookup: CDR1 SGHVS, CDR2 FNYEAQ. The V end was cut by 1 base, the J end by 0 bases, with 6 bases between. The CDR3 region has the DNA TGTGCCAGCAGCTTAGTCAGTACGAACACCGGGGAGCTGTTTTTT. This codes for CASSLVSTNTGELFF.

This clonotype was recorded many times. The chain couples TRBV2 to TRBJ2-7, with no clear D. The CDR3 has 13 residues. Germline V lookup: CDR1 SNHLY, CDR2 FYNNEI. V lost 9 bases, J lost 6 bases, and 18 bases lay in between. The CDR3 region is CASKDSGPIEQYF. CDR3 bases: TGTGCCAGTAAAGATTCCGGGCCGATCGAGCAGTACTTC.

This clonotype was found many times. The chain joins TRBV6-5 to TRBJ2-5; a possible D gene is TRBD2 (6 bases). This CDR3 comprises 14 residues. Per germline, CDR1 MNHEY and CDR2 SVGAGI. The germline V and J ends were trimmed by 6 bases and 1 base, with 12 bases remaining between them. The CDR3 nucleotides are TGTGCCAGCAGCCCCGGGGGTCCCCAAGAGACCCAGTACTTC. Translation: CASSPGGPQETQYF.